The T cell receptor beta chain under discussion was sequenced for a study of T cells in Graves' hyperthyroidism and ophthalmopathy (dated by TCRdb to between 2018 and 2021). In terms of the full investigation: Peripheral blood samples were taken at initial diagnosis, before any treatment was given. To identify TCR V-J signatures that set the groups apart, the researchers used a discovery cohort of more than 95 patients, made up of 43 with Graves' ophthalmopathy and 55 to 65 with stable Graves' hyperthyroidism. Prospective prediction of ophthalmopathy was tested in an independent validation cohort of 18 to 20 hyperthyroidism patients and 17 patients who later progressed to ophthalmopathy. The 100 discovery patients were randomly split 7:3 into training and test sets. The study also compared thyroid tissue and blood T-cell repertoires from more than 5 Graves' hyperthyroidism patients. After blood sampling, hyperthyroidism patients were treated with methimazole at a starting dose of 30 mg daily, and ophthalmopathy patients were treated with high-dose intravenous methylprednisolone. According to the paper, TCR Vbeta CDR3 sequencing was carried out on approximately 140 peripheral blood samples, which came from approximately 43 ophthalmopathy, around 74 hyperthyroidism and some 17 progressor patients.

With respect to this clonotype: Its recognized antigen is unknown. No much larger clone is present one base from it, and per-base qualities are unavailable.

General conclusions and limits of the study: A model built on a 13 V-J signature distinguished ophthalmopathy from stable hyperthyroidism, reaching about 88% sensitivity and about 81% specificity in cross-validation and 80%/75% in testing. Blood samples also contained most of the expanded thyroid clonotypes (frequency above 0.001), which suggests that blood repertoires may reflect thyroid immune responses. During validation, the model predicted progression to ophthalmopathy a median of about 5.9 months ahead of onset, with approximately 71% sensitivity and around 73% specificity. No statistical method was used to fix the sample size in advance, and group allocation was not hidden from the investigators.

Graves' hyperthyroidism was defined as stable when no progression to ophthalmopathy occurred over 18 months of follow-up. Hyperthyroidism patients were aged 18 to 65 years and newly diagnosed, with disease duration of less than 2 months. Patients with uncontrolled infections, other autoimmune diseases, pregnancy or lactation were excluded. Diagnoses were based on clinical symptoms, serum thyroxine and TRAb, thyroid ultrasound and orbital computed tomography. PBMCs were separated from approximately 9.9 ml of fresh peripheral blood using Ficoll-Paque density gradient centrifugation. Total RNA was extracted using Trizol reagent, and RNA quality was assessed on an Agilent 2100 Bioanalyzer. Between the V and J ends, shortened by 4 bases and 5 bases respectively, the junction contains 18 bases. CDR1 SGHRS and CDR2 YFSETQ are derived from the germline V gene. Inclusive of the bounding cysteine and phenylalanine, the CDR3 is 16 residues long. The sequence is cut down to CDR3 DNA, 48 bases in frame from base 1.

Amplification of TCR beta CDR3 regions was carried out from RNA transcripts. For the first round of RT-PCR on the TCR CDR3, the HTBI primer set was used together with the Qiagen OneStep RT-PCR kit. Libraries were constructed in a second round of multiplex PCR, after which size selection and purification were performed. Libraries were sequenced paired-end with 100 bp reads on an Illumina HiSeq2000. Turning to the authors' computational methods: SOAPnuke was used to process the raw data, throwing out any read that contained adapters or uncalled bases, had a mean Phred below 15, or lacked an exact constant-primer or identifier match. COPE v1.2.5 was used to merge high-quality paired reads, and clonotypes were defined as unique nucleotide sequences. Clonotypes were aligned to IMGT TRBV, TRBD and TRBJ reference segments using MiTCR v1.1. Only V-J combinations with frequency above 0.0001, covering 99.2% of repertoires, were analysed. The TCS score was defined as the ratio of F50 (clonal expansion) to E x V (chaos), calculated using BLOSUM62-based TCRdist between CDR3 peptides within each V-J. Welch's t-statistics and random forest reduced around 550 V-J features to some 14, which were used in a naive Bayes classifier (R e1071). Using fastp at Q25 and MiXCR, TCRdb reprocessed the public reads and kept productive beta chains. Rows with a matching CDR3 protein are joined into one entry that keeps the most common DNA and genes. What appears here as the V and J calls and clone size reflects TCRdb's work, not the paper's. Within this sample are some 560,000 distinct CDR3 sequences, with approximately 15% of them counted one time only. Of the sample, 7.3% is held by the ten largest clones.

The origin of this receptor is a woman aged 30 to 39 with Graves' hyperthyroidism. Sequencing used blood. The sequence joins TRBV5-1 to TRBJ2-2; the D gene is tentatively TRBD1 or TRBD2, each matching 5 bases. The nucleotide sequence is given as TGCGCCAGCAGCGGGACCCTACTGGTGGAAACCGGGGAGCTGTTTTTT. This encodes CASSGTLLVETGELFF.